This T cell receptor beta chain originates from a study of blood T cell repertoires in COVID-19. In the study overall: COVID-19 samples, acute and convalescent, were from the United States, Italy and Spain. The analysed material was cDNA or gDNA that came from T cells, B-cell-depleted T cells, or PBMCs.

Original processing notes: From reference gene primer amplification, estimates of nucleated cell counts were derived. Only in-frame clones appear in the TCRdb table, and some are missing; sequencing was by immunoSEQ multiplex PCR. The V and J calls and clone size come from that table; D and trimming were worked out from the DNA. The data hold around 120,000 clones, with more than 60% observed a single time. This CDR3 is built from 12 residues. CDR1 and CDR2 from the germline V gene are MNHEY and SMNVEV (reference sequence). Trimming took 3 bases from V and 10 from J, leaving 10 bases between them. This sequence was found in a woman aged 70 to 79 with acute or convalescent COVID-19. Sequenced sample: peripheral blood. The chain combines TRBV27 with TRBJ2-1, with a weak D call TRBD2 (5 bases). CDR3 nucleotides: TGTGCCAGCAGTTTTCCCCGAGGGGAGCAGTTCTTC. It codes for CASSFPRGEQFF.